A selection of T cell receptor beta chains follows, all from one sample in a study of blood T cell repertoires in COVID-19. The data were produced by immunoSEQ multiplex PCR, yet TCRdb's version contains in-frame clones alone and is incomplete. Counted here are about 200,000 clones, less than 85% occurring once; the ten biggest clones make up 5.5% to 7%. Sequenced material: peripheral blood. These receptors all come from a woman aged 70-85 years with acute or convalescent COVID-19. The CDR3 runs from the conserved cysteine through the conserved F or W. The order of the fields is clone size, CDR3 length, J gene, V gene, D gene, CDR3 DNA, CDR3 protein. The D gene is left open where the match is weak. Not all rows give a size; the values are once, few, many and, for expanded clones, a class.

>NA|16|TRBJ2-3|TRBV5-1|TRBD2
TGCGCCAGCAGCTCGCAACTAGCGGGAGGCACAGATACGCAGTATTTT
CASSSQLAGGTDTQYF
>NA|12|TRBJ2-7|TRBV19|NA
TGTGCCAGTAGCGGGGAAGAATACGAGCAGTACTTC
CASSGEEYEQYF
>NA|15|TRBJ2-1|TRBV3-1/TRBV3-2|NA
TGTGCCAGCAGCCGCCAGGTAGCGGCCTACAATGAGCAGTTCTTC
CASSRQVAAYNEQFF
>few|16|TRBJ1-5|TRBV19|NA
TGTGCCAGTAGTATATTATTTTCAGGGGCCAATCAGCCCCAGCATTTT
CASSILFSGANQPQHF
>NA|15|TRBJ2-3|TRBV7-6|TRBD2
TGTGCCAGCGGGACTAGCGGGAATCGCGCAGATACGCAGTATTTT
CASGTSGNRADTQYF
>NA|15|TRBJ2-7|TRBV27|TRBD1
TGTGCCAGCAGTCCCACGACAGGGTCCACCTACGAGCAGTACTTC
CASSPTTGSTYEQYF
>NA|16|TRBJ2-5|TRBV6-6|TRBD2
TGTGCCAGCAGTTACTCTACCGGGAGGGCCGGAGAGACCCAGTACTTC
CASSYSTGRAGETQYF
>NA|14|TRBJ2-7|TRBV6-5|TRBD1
TGTGCCAGCAGCCGGACAGGGGGCTTCAACGAGCAGTACTTC
CASSRTGGFNEQYF
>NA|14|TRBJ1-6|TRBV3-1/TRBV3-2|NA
TGTGCCAGCAGCCAATCGGACAGTAATTCACCCCTCCACTTT
CASSQSDSNSPLHF
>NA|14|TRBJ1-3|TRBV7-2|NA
TGTGCCAGCAGCATGCGGGAGTCTGGAAACACCATATATTTT
CASSMRESGNTIYF
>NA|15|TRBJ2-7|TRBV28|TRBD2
TGTGCCAGCAGTCCTGGACTAGCGCACTCCTACGAGCAGTACTTC
CASSPGLAHSYEQYF
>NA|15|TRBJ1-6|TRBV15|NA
TGTGCCACCAGCAGAGATTCTACAGATAATTCACCCCTCCACTTT
CATSRDSTDNSPLHF
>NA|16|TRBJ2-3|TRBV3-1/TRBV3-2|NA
TGTGCCAGCAGCCAAGGGTCCACCGAGTACGCAGATACGCAGTATTTT
CASSQGSTEYADTQYF
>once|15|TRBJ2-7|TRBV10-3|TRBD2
TGTGCCATCAGTGGAGGGACTAGCGGAGCCTACGAGCAGTACTTC
CAISGGTSGAYEQYF
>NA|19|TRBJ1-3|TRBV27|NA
TGTGCCAGCAGTCCCCTGACTCTGAATCTCGGGGGCTCTGGAAACACCATATATTTT
CASSPLTLNLGGSGNTIYF
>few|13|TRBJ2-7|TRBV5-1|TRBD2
TGCGCCAGCAGCGGGACTAACCCCTACGAGCAGTACTTC
CASSGTNPYEQYF
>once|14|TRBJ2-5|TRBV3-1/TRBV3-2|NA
TGTGCCAGCAGCCCATCGGACAGACAAGAGACCCAGTACTTC
CASSPSDRQETQYF